This is a list of T cell receptor beta chains from one sample in a study of blood T cell repertoires in COVID-19. The protocol was immunoSEQ multiplex PCR, while the TCRdb copy is restricted to in-frame clones and leaves out a portion. The sample yields 100,000 to 120,000 clones, less than 85% seen once. Material: peripheral blood. These receptors were obtained from a woman of 80 years or more with acute or convalescent COVID-19. CDR3s include the opening cysteine and the closing phenylalanine or tryptophan. A D gene is named only where the DNA matches it firmly. Size is stated for part of the rows, as once, few or many counts, or as a class when the clone is expanded.

>.|TRBD1|TRBJ1-2|TRBV19|14
CASSVDRGNYGYTF
TGTGCCAGTAGTGTGGACAGGGGGAACTATGGCTACACCTTC
>few|.|TRBJ2-7|TRBV11-2|15
CASSLAGFATNEQYF
TGTGCCAGCAGCTTAGCCGGGTTCGCTACCAACGAGCAGTACTTC
>.|.|TRBJ2-5|TRBV5-6|16
CASSPGTQANQETQYF
TGTGCCAGCAGCCCCGGGACACAAGCGAATCAAGAGACCCAGTACTTC
>.|TRBD1|TRBJ2-5|TRBV10-3|14
CAISERTGQETQYF
TGTGCCATCAGTGAGAGGACAGGTCAAGAGACCCAGTACTTC
>.|.|TRBJ2-1|TRBV4-2|12
CASSQGAYQWFF
TGTGCCAGCAGCCAAGGGGCCTACCAGTGGTTCTTC
>.|.|TRBJ1-1|TRBV6-5|16
CASSYPLTGGNTEAFF
TGTGCCAGCAGTTACCCCTTAACGGGGGGGAACACTGAAGCTTTCTTT
>.|.|TRBJ1-2|TRBV2|13
CASSGQRGGGYTF
TGTGCCAGCAGTGGACAAAGGGGCGGCGGCTACACCTTC
>.|TRBD1|TRBJ1-2|TRBV11-3|13
CASSGRDSYGYTF
TGTGCCAGCAGCGGCCGGGACAGCTATGGCTACACCTTC
>once|TRBD2|TRBJ2-1|TRBV6-2/TRBV6-3|15
CASSYGREGDNEQFF
TGTGCCAGCAGTTACGGGCGGGAGGGCGACAATGAGCAGTTCTTC
>.|.|TRBJ1-6|TRBV18|15
CASSPSTDYNSPLHF
TGTGCCAGCTCACCATCGACAGACTATAATTCACCCCTCCACTTT
>.|.|TRBJ1-4|TRBV28|13
CASRRSSNEKLFF
TGTGCCAGCAGACGGAGCTCTAATGAAAAACTGTTTTTT
>.|TRBD1|TRBJ2-5|TRBV2|14
CASSRDREMGTQYF
TGTGCCAGCAGTCGAGACAGGGAAATGGGGACCCAGTACTTC
>few|.|TRBJ1-2|TRBV19|15
CASSIGLTTNYGYTF
TGTGCCAGTAGTATTGGTCTAACGACTAACTATGGCTACACCTTC
>few|.|TRBJ2-5|TRBV6-2/TRBV6-3|12
CASSYFIQTQYF
TGTGCCAGCAGTTACTTCATCCAGACCCAGTACTTC
>few|TRBD1|TRBJ1-4|TRBV4-1|16
CASSQDGAGGNEKLFF
TGCGCCAGCAGCCAAGATGGGGCAGGGGGAAATGAAAAACTGTTTTTT
>few|TRBD1|TRBJ1-5|TRBV18|15
CASSRGQGSNQPQHF
TGTGCCAGCTCACGCGGACAGGGTAGCAATCAGCCCCAGCATTTT
>.|TRBD1|TRBJ1-2|TRBV6-5|15
CASYGTGWANYGYTF
TGTGCCAGCTATGGGACAGGGTGGGCGAACTATGGCTACACCTTC
>.|TRBD2|TRBJ2-1|TRBV5-1|18
CASSTAGGPDGVGNEQFF
TGCGCCAGCAGCACGGCGGGAGGGCCCGATGGTGTGGGTAATGAGCAGTTCTTC
>many|TRBD1|TRBJ1-5|TRBV29-1|12
CSVRQGNQPQHF
TGCAGCGTGAGACAGGGAAATCAGCCCCAGCATTTT
>.|TRBD2|TRBJ2-1|TRBV10-3|20
CAISAGRTSGGPSSYNEQFF
TGTGCCATCAGTGCCGGGCGTACTAGCGGGGGCCCGAGCTCCTACAATGAGCAGTTCTTC
>.|.|TRBJ1-1|TRBV4-1|16
CASSQVGRTRHYEAFF
TGCGCCAGCAGCCAAGTGGGGCGTACACGCCATTACGAAGCTTTCTTT
>.|TRBD1|TRBJ1-5|TRBV7-8|18
CASSPRGTGGYSNQPQHF
TGTGCCAGCAGCCCCAGGGGGACAGGAGGTTATAGCAATCAGCCCCAGCATTTT
>.|TRBD2|TRBJ2-1|TRBV5-1|17
CASSLVRGLAGEAEQFF
TGCGCCAGCAGCTTGGTTCGCGGACTAGCGGGAGAGGCTGAGCAGTTCTTC
>few|TRBD1|TRBJ1-1|TRBV4-3|16
CASSQDLADRMAEAFF
TGCGCCAGCAGCCAAGATCTCGCGGACAGGATGGCTGAAGCTTTCTTT
>.|.|TRBJ2-3|TRBV19|13
CASSERSADTQYF
TGTGCCAGTAGTGAGAGGTCCGCAGATACGCAGTATTTT
>.|.|TRBJ1-6|TRBV28|15
CASIWRGRYNSPLHF
TGTGCCAGCATCTGGCGGGGTCGCTATAATTCACCCCTCCACTTT
>.|.|TRBJ1-5|TRBV6-1|14
CASSDWPLNQPQHF
TGTGCCAGCAGTGATTGGCCCCTCAATCAGCCCCAGCATTTT
>.|TRBD2|TRBJ2-7|TRBV6-5|13
CASSNDGGDRQYF
TGTGCCAGCAGTAACGACGGGGGGGACCGGCAGTACTTC
>once|TRBD2|TRBJ2-2|TRBV30|17
CAWSSRFGAGGTGELFF
TGTGCCTGGAGTTCTCGTTTTGGGGCGGGAGGGACCGGGGAGCTGTTTTTT
>.|.|TRBJ2-5|TRBV5-4|12
CASSLAQETQYF
TGTGCCAGCAGCTTGGCCCAGGAGACCCAGTACTTC
>many|TRBD1|TRBJ2-6|TRBV7-9|18
CASSSHRGALSGANVLTF
TGTGCCAGCAGCTCCCACAGGGGCGCCCTCTCTGGGGCCAACGTCCTGACTTTC
>.|TRBD1|TRBJ1-1|TRBV6-1|17
CASSEVGRGYWNTEAFF
TGTGCCAGCAGTGAAGTTGGCAGGGGGTATTGGAACACTGAAGCTTTCTTT
>.|.|TRBJ1-6|TRBV5-6|14
CASSPEVWNSPLHF
TGTGCCAGCAGCCCCGAGGTGTGGAATTCACCCCTCCACTTT
>once|TRBD2|TRBJ2-7|TRBV4-3|18
CASSQVKFRLAGCYEQYF
TGCGCCAGCAGCCAAGTTAAATTTCGACTAGCGGGATGCTACGAGCAGTACTTC
>.|TRBD1|TRBJ1-4|TRBV7-9|19
CASSLGGQGHTWLNEKLFF
TGTGCCAGCAGCTTAGGGGGACAGGGGCATACATGGCTTAATGAAAAACTGTTTTTT
>once|TRBD1|TRBJ1-1|TRBV10-3|17
CAISESLGQGVNTEAFF
TGTGCCATCAGTGAGTCATTGGGACAGGGGGTTAACACTGAAGCTTTCTTT
>.|.|TRBJ1-2|TRBV28|12
CASSTYRDGYTF
TGTGCCAGCAGTACCTACAGGGACGGCTACACCTTC
>.|TRBD1|TRBJ1-1|TRBV15|15
CATSRRGTGMTGAFF
TGTGCCACCAGCAGACGGGGGACAGGAATGACGGGGGCTTTCTTT
>.|.|TRBJ1-2|TRBV4-2|13
CASSRERETGYTF
TGTGCCAGCAGCCGAGAAAGGGAGACTGGCTACACCTTC
>.|.|TRBJ1-2|TRBV11-1|13
CASSLGAVYGYTF
TGTGCCAGCAGCTTAGGGGCAGTTTATGGCTACACCTTC
>.|.|TRBJ1-1|TRBV7-9|15
CASSIHSTGNTEAFF
TGTGCCAGCAGCATACACTCAACAGGGAACACTGAAGCTTTCTTT